Below are 28 T cell receptor beta chains sequenced from a single sample in a study of STAT5B mutations in CD4+ large granular lymphocyte leukemia. Libraries were prepared by immunoSEQ multiplex PCR; TCRdb keeps only in-frame clonotypes and omits some of them. The data hold under 35,000 clones, with approximately 71% observed a single time. Specimen: CD4+ T cells from blood buffy coats. The receptors originated from a human donor in good health.

The chain employs TRBV5-1 and TRBJ2-7; D is possibly TRBD1 (7 bases). This CDR3 region has 14 residues. CDR1 and CDR2 (germline): SGHRS, YFSETQ. With 4 bases removed from V and 0 bases from J, the gap between germline ends came to 11 bases. The CDR3 here is CASSGGTDSYEQYF. CDR3 nucleotides: TGCGCCAGCAGCGGCGGGACAGACTCCTACGAGCAGTACTTC.

The chain recombines TRBV11-2 with TRBJ2-3, with 9 bases lining up with TRBD2. CDR1 SGHAT and CDR2 FQNNGV come from the germline V gene. After removal of 10 bases from V and 0 bases from J, the junction contained 8 bases not matched to a gene. The CDR3 sequence is 15 residues long. The CDR3 DNA reads TGTGCCACCTCGGAGCGGGGGGACAGCACAGATACGCAGTATTTT. Its protein product is CATSERGDSTDTQYF.

This chain uses TRBV7-8 with TRBJ1-3; D not certain. Germline V gene data show CDR1 as SGHVS and CDR2 as FQNEAQ. This CDR3 has 15 amino acids. V was trimmed by 1 base and J by 2 bases, leaving 9 bases between them. In DNA form, the CDR3 reads TGTGCCAGCAGCTTAGAGGCGGTGGCTGGAAACACCATATATTTT. The encoded protein is CASSLEAVAGNTIYF.

This clone is a singleton in its sample. The rearrangement uses TRBV10-2 and TRBJ2-3, with TRBD2 matching over 13 bases. With 2 bases clipped from V and 6 bases from J, the junction kept 2 bases outside the gene matches. The CDR3 is 15 amino acids. Germline CDR1 and CDR2: WSHSY and SAAADI. The DNA of the CDR3 is TGCGCCAGCAGTGAGACTAGCGGGGGGGCCGATACGCAGTATTTT. Translating gives CASSETSGGADTQYF.

The CDR3 bases are TGTGCCAGCACGCGCCAACTTCAGGGAAGCCACGAGCAGTACTTC. Encoded protein: CASTRQLQGSHEQYF. The chain uses TRBV5-4 and TRBJ2-7; the D gene is possibly TRBD1 (5 bases). Trimming shortened V by 6 bases and J by 5 bases, and 21 bases separated the two germline ends. The CDR3 is made up of 15 amino acids. The germline V gene has CDR1 SGHNT and CDR2 YYREEE (reference sequence).

This clone was recorded a few times. The chain couples TRBV30 to TRBJ1-4; 11 nucleotides match TRBD1. The CDR3 runs to 14 residues. In germline, CDR1 is GTSNPN, CDR2 SVGIG (reference sequence). V trimming: 5 bases; J trimming: 2 bases; junction bases outside the gene matches: 1. The CDR3 region is CAWGQGATNEKLFF. CDR3 DNA: TGTGCCTGGGGACAGGGGGCTACTAATGAAAAACTGTTTTTT. The full variable domain, with the rest looked up from reference TRBV30 and TRBJ1-4, is SQTIHQWPATLVQPVGSPLSLECTVEGTSNPNLYWYRQAAGRGLQLLFYSVGIGQISSEVPQNLSASRPQDRQFILSSKKLLLSDSGFYLCAWGQGATNEKLFFGSGTQLSVL.

This clone was seen only a few times. The chain links TRBV28 to TRBJ1-3; D may be TRBD1 (5 bases). Germline V gives CDR1 MDHEN, CDR2 SYDVKM. The CDR3 loop spans 14 amino acids. Trimming removed 5 bases at V and 2 bases at J, with 10 bases between. The CDR3 loop is CASSGGTAGNTIYF. The CDR3 nucleotides read TGTGCCAGCAGTGGGGGGACTGCTGGAAACACCATATATTTT.

The chain combines TRBV6-1 with TRBJ2-1; D unresolved. Germline assignment: CDR1 MNHNS and CDR2 SASEGT. V was cut by 2 bases and J by 8 bases, with 7 bases left in between. The CDR3 covers 12 residues. CDR3 sequence (DNA): TGTGCCAGCAGTGAAATAGGGTATGAGCAGTTCTTC. Its protein product is CASSEIGYEQFF.

The chain has TRBV7-9 and TRBJ2-5; the D gene could be TRBD1 or TRBD2 (6 bases each). Deletions cut 10 bases from V and 5 bases from J, with 14 bases between. Germline V gene sequence: CDR1 SEHNR, CDR2 FQNEAQ (reference sequence). This CDR3 spans 12 amino acids. The CDR3, as DNA: TGTGCCATTAGGGGGGCCTCGGAGACCCAGTACTTC. It translates to CAIRGASETQYF.

The rearrangement uses TRBV18 and TRBJ1-1, with TRBD1 matching over 8 bases. Germline CDR1 reads KGHSH; CDR2 reads LQKENI. The CDR3 loop spans 16 amino acids. Trimming at V came to 1 base and at J to 5 bases, leaving 9 bases not matched to a gene. The CDR3 DNA follows: TGTGCCAGCTCACCACTTCCGACAGGGGCACATACTGAAGCTTTCTTT. It encodes CASSPLPTGAHTEAFF. The full variable domain, its missing parts supplied by reference TRBV18 and TRBJ1-1, is NAGVMQNPRHLVRRRGQEARLRCSPMKGHSHVYWYRQLPEEGLKFMVYLQKENIIDESGMPKERFSAEFPKEGPSILRIQQVVRGDSAAYFCASSPLPTGAHTEAFFGQGTRLTVV.

The V and J genes are TRBV28 and TRBJ2-2; 11 bases agree with TRBD1. Trimming removed 8 bases from V and 7 bases from J; junction bases left unmatched: 9. CDR1 is MDHEN and CDR2 is SYDVKM in the germline V gene. This CDR3 has 15 residues. This CDR3 reads CASDPGQGVGGELFF. The CDR3 DNA reads as TGTGCCAGCGATCCGGGACAGGGGGTGGGCGGGGAGCTGTTTTTT.

This sequence joins TRBV7-9 and TRBJ1-4, with D perhaps matching TRBD1 (5 bases). Germline V gene sequence: CDR1 SEHNR, CDR2 FQNEAQ (reference sequence). Trimming left V 5 bases short and J 0 bases short, with 10 bases between. This CDR3 is 15 amino acids long. Here the CDR3 reads CASSTLGATNEKLFF. CDR3 in DNA: TGTGCCAGCAGCACCCTAGGGGCAACTAATGAAAAACTGTTTTTT.

This chain joins TRBV4-2 and TRBJ1-5; perhaps TRBD1 as D (6 bases). Looked up from germline, CDR1 is LGHNA and CDR2 is YNFKEQ. The CDR3 extends over 16 amino acids. Trimming cost V 3 bases and J 2 bases, with 14 bases left between them. The CDR3 DNA reads as TGTGCCAGCAGCCAGATCAGGGGTGAGGGCAATCAGCCCCAGCATTTT. Protein: CASSQIRGEGNQPQHF.

This rearrangement joins TRBV18 to TRBJ2-1; D may correspond to TRBD1 or TRBD2 (6 bases each). Trimming took 0 bases from V and 2 from J, leaving 14 bases between them. CDR1 and CDR2 from the germline V gene are KGHSH and LQKENI. The CDR3 totals 17 residues. The CDR3 loop is CASSPPTLGGTYNEQFF. In DNA form, the CDR3 reads TGTGCCAGCTCACCACCGACTCTGGGGGGCACCTACAATGAGCAGTTCTTC.

The chain recombines TRBV7-9 with TRBJ2-1; 10 bases match TRBD2. Germline V lookup: CDR1 SEHNR, CDR2 FQNEAQ (reference sequence). After removal of 1 base from V and 12 bases from J, the junction contained 12 bases not matched to a gene. CDR3 size: 16 residues. CDR3 bases: TGTGCCAGCAGCTTAGGTTTTAGCGGGGGGTACAAGGGGCAGTTCTTC. It codes for CASSLGFSGGYKGQFF.

The chain is built from TRBV10-3 and TRBJ2-3, with D possibly TRBD2 on 7 matching bases. This CDR3 region has 14 residues. V was cut by 7 bases and J by 6 bases, with 17 bases left in between. The germline V gene encodes CDR1 ENHRY and CDR2 SYGVKD. DNA for the CDR3: TGTGCCATCAAGGGGGAACTAGCGATTGATACGCAGTATTTT. This translates into CAIKGELAIDTQYF.

The chain uses TRBV28 and TRBJ2-6; TRBD1 is a possible D gene (6 bases). CDR1 and CDR2 (germline): MDHEN, SYDVKM. V dropped 3 bases and J dropped 3 bases, with 9 bases sitting between them. The CDR3 extends over 15 amino acids. CDR3 protein: CASSFRGRGANVLTF. The CDR3 nucleotides read TGTGCCAGCAGTTTCAGGGGTCGTGGGGCCAACGTCCTGACTTTC.

V and J are TRBV5-1 and TRBJ2-2; a possible D gene is TRBD1 (5 bases). V was clipped by 0 bases and J by 0 bases, with 12 bases between them. This CDR3 has 17 amino acids. Germline values: CDR1 SGHRS, CDR2 YFSETQ. The CDR3 loop reads CASSLGGRNTNTGELFF. DNA of the CDR3: TGCGCCAGCAGCTTGGGGGGCAGAAATACGAACACCGGGGAGCTGTTTTTT.

This chain uses TRBV6-5 with TRBJ1-5, with D possibly matching TRBD1 (5 bases). Germline V CDR1 and CDR2: MNHEY, SVGAGI. V was trimmed by 6 bases and J by 0 bases, leaving 12 bases between them. The CDR3 totals 15 residues. As DNA, the CDR3 is TGTGCCAGCAGAGTCGACAGTTATAGCAATCAGCCCCAGCATTTT. Its translation: CASRVDSYSNQPQHF.

The chain recombines TRBV25-1 with TRBJ2-1; 7 bases are shared with TRBD2. The CDR3 has 13 residues. Trimming took 6 bases from V and 9 from J; bases not matched to a gene: 8. Looked up from germline, CDR1 is MGHDK and CDR2 is SYGVNS. The CDR3 DNA reads TGTGCCAGCAGCAGAGTAGCTAGCGGTGAGCAGTTCTTC. Its protein is CASSRVASGEQFF. The variable domain in full, completed from reference TRBV25-1 and TRBJ2-1, reads EADIYQTPRYLVIGTGKKITLECSQTMGHDKMYWYQQDPGMELHLIHYSYGVNSTEKGDLSSESTVSRIRTEHFPLTLESARPSHTSQYLCASSRVASGEQFFGPGTRLTVL.

The V call is TRBV29-1, the J call TRBJ1-1, with D hard to call. CDR3 length equals 13 residues. Germline loops: CDR1 SQVTM, CDR2 ANQGSEA. V shed 3 bases and J shed 4 bases, with 12 bases lying between them. The DNA for the CDR3 is TGCAGCGTTGACCATAATAGAGGCACTGAAGCTTTCTTT. This codes for CSVDHNRGTEAFF.

The chain carries TRBV27 and TRBJ1-5; TRBD1 matches at 9 bases. The CDR3 covers 17 residues. Per germline, CDR1 MNHEY and CDR2 SMNVEV (reference sequence). J gave up 7 bases and V 4 bases, and 14 bases lay outside the gene matches. The CDR3 sequence is CASSSAIRDRESQPQHF. CDR3 DNA: TGTGCCAGCAGTTCAGCCATCCGGGACAGGGAGAGCCAGCCCCAGCATTTT.

This clone was counted only a few times. The chain uses TRBV9 and TRBJ1-4, with D possibly matching TRBD1 (5 bases). V lost 4 bases and J lost 3, with 10 bases in between. The CDR3 runs 14 residues. Germline V gene data show CDR1 as SGDLS and CDR2 as YYNGEE. The CDR3, as DNA: TGTGCCAGCAGCCTAGGGGCCTCTAATGAAAAACTGTTTTTT. Protein: CASSLGASNEKLFF.

The rearrangement links TRBV5-5 to TRBJ2-7, with 9 bases matching TRBD1. This CDR3 is 15 amino acids long. Losses at the gene ends were 0 bases for V and 5 bases for J; bases not matched to a gene: 6. CDR1 and CDR2 (germline): SGHKS, YYEKEE (reference sequence). CDR3 DNA: TGTGCCAGCAGCTTGGGACAGGGGGGGGCGGACGAGCAGTACTTC. Its protein is CASSLGQGGADEQYF. Drawing the rest from reference TRBV5-5 and TRBJ2-7, the complete variable domain is DAGVTQSPTHLIKTRGQQVTLRCSPISGHKSVSWYQQVLGQGPQFIFQYYEKEERGRGNFPDRFSARQFPNYSSELNVNALLLGDSALYLCASSLGQGGADEQYFGPGTRLTVT.

J is TRBJ1-5 and V is TRBV5-6, with a tentative D call TRBD1 (5 bases). The CDR3 contains 17 residues. Germline CDR1 is SGHDT and CDR2 is YYEEEE. V was clipped by 0 bases and J by 0 bases, with 13 bases between them. The CDR3: CASSLAFGGGSNQPQHF. The CDR3 coding sequence is TGTGCCAGCAGCTTGGCTTTCGGGGGGGGTAGCAATCAGCCCCAGCATTTT.

This clone was counted only a few times. CDR3 in DNA: TGTGCCAGCAGTCCTGTTGGGTCTGGGGCCAACGTCCTGACTTTC. This translates into CASSPVGSGANVLTF. The V gene is TRBV27, the J gene TRBJ2-6; no clear D. This CDR3 region has 15 residues. Trimming shortened V by 5 bases and J by 1 base, and 9 bases separated the two germline ends. The germline gives CDR1 MNHEY, CDR2 SMNVEV (reference sequence).

There are a few counts of this clone. The rearrangement links TRBV7-9 to TRBJ2-1; weak D call: TRBD2 (5 bases). V lost 1 base, J lost 4 bases, and 11 bases lay in between. This CDR3 is built from 15 residues. Per the germline V gene, CDR1 is SEHNR and CDR2 is FQNEAQ (reference sequence). The CDR3 region has the DNA TGTGCCAGCAGCTTAGGAGCGGATTTTTACAATGAGCAGTTCTTC. Translating it yields CASSLGADFYNEQFF. The complete variable domain, with remaining parts taken from reference TRBV7-9 and TRBJ2-1, reads DTGVSQNPRHKITKRGQNVTFRCDPISEHNRLYWYRQTLGQGPEFLTYFQNEAQLEKSRLLSDRFSAERPKGSFSTLEIQRTEQGDSAMYLCASSLGADFYNEQFFGPGTRLTVL.

This clone was picked up one time. The chain couples TRBV10-3 to TRBJ2-7; the D is unclear. Germline CDR1 ENHRY, CDR2 SYGVKD. V dropped 10 bases and J dropped 0 bases, with 7 bases sitting between them. The CDR3 has 11 amino acids. CDR3 sequence reads: CATSNSYEQYF. CDR3 DNA sequence: TGTGCCACTAGTAACTCCTACGAGCAGTACTTC.